This paragraph reports one T cell receptor (beta chain). The antigen is not known. TCR beta cDNA was made from approximately 540 ng total RNA with a constant-region primer. Slightly modified ARM-PCR, run as three nested multiplex PCR rounds, produced the TCR beta libraries. In the first two PCR rounds, TRBV1-TRBV30 forward primers were paired with a C-beta reverse primer, and each round lasted around 10 cycles. In TCRdb, the multiplex PCR reads were re-called with MiXCR into one record per CDR3 protein. This table has about 120,000 distinct CDR3 sequences, nearly 70% appearing once. Co-extraction yielded RNA and DNA from about 20-30 mg of unsorted bulk tissue. Subjects presented with primary liver carcinoma managed by surgical resection. The data originate from a study of tumor-infiltrating lymphocytes in primary liver carcinoma. In the study overall: Patients comprised men and women whose ages fell between 30 and 69 years. Tumor staging was T1-T3 N0M0; sizes spanned roughly 4.2 to 10 cm across. Findings and caveats of the study: With p = 0.039, the top-250-clone fraction in tumors significantly exceeded that in blood.

The CDR3 loop spans 17 amino acids. Germline assignment: CDR1 SGHVS and CDR2 FQNEAQ. V lost 1 base to trimming and J lost 6 bases, with 20 bases between them. V is TRBV7-8 and J is TRBJ2-3; tentatively, D is TRBD2 (6 bases). This TCR came from a woman aged 60-75 years with primary liver carcinoma and hepatitis B virus infection. The sequenced sample was tumor-adjacent normal liver tissue. The CDR3 DNA reads as TGTGCCAGCAGCTTAGGTTGTACTAGCCAGGGAAAGGATACGCAGTATTTT. Translated, it gives CASSLGCTSQGKDTQYF.